The 5 T cell receptor beta chains below come from one sample, sequenced in a study of spatial heterogeneity in lung cancer. Whole-study findings and limits: For expanded intratumoral alpha and beta TCRs, counts tracked tumor mutation counts.

One entry per CDR3 protein results from TCRdb running MiXCR on the 5' RACE reads. Here the sample spans 2,900 or so distinct CDR3 sequences, approximately 15% being singletons. Antigens of these TCRs are unknown. Time point here: sample taken at primary tumor resection. The sequencing here drew on lung tumor tissue, taken at surgery. These receptors all stem from a female donor with early-stage non-small cell lung cancer.

The chain combines TRBV19 with TRBJ1-5; D is unclear. Germline lookup yields CDR1 LNHDA and CDR2 SQIVND (reference sequence). The CDR3 is 12 residues long. The V gene lost 5 bases and the J gene lost 5 bases, with 7 bases spanning the gap. CDR3 residues: CASSPRDQPQHF. CDR3 in DNA: TGTGCCAGTAGTCCTAGAGATCAGCCCCAGCATTTT.

This clonotype is labeled as medium-sized. The genes are TRBV2 and TRBJ2-1; 11 nucleotides line up with TRBD2. Germline trimming cut 5 bases from V and 1 base from J; bases unmatched to any gene: 1. This CDR3 has 15 amino acids. Germline assignment: CDR1 SNHLY and CDR2 FYNNEI. The CDR3: CASSLAGGSYNEQFF. DNA for the CDR3: TGTGCCAGCAGTCTAGCGGGGGGATCCTACAATGAGCAGTTCTTC.

V is TRBV5-1 and J is TRBJ1-2; TRBD1 agrees at 12 bases. V lost 3 bases and J lost 4; bases outside the gene matches: 4. Per germline, CDR1 SGHRS and CDR2 YFSETQ. There are 15 residues in the CDR3. For the CDR3, the DNA is TGCGCCAGCAGCTCGGGACAGGGGGCCTCCTATGGCTACACCTTC. Amino acids: CASSSGQGASYGYTF.

In regard to this clonotype: One end of the junction is discordant with germline, which a read error may explain. This chain links TRBV18 with TRBJ1-2; possibly TRBD1 for D (5 bases). Germline V gene lookup returns CDR1 KGHSH and CDR2 LQKENI. The CDR3 covers 15 residues. CDR3 DNA: TGTGCCAGCTCACCTAGGACACCAGGAGAACGCGGCTACGCCTTC. Its protein is CASSPRTPGERGYAF.

By frequency in the sample, this clonotype is medium-sized (0.01 to 0.1%). V and J are TRBV11-2 and TRBJ2-7, with D perhaps TRBD2 (6 bases). V was clipped by 5 bases and J by 0 bases, with 17 bases between them. Germline CDR1 reads SGHAT; CDR2 reads FQNNGV. The CDR3 runs 16 residues. CDR3 nucleotides: TGTGCCAGCAGCCTGAAGACTGGAGGGAGCTCCTACGAGCAGTACTTC. Its translation is CASSLKTGGSSYEQYF. Full variable domain (rest looked up from reference TRBV11-2 and TRBJ2-7): EAGVAQSPRYKIIEKRQSVAFWCNPISGHATLYWYQQILGQGPKLLIQFQNNGVVDDSQLPKDRFSAERLKGVDSTLKIQPAKLEDSAVYLCASSLKTGGSSYEQYFGPGTRLTVT.